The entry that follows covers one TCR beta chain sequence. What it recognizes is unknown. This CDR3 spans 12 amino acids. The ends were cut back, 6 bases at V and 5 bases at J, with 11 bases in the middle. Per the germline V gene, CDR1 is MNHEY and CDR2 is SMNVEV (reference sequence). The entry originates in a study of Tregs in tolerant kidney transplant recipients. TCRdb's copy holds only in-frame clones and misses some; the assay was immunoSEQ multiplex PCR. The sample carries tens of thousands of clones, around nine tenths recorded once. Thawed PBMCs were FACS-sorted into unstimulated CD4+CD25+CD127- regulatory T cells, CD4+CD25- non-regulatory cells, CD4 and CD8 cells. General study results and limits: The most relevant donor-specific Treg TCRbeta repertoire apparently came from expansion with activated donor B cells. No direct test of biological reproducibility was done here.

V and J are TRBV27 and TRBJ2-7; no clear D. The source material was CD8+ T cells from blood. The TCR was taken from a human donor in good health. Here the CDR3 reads CASRDRPHEQYF. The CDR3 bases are TGTGCCAGCAGGGACCGGCCCCACGAGCAGTACTTC.